A single sample gave rise to the 19 T cell receptor beta chains below, sequenced in a study of blood T cell repertoires in COVID-19. Profiling relied on immunoSEQ multiplex PCR, and the TCRdb table lists in-frame clones only, not all of them. The sample lists 490,000 or so clones; less than 90% were seen once. Sequencing used PBMCs or T cells enriched from blood (not recorded which). The receptor set was obtained from a woman aged 60-75 years who had recovered from COVID-19.

This chain uses TRBV2 with TRBJ2-1, with a possible D match to TRBD1 (6 bases). Between the trimmed V and J ends, which lost 2 bases and 9 bases, there was a span of 14 bases. The CDR3 contains 14 residues. CDR1 and CDR2 (germline): SNHLY, FYNNEI. The CDR3 nucleotides read TGTGCCAGCAGTGAAACAGGGAAGGTCGGTGAGCAGTTCTTC. It specifies CASSETGKVGEQFF.

The chain carries TRBV3-1 (or the pseudogene TRBV3-2) and TRBJ1-4; no clear D. Germline assignment: CDR1 LGHDT and CDR2 YNNKEL (reference sequence). The germline V and J ends were trimmed by 1 base and 3 bases, with 6 bases remaining between them. This CDR3 region has 14 residues. CDR3 in DNA: TGTGCCAGCAGCCAAGCCCTTTCTAATGAAAAACTGTTTTTT. Amino acid sequence: CASSQALSNEKLFF.

The chain combines TRBV19 with TRBJ2-7; 8 bases line up with TRBD1. CDR3 size: 13 residues. Germline values: CDR1 LNHDA, CDR2 SQIVND (reference sequence). Trimming cost V 5 bases and J 5 bases; bases outside gene matches: 5. The CDR3 loop is CASSVGQGNEQYV. CDR3 nucleotides: TGTGCCAGTAGTGTAGGACAGGGCAACGAGCAGTACGTC.

This rearrangement joins TRBV5-6 to TRBJ1-5, with 8 bases identical to TRBD1. There are 14 residues in the CDR3. Germline V lookup: CDR1 SGHDT, CDR2 YYEEEE. V gave up 2 bases and J gave up 7 bases; unmatched junction bases: 5. CDR3 region: CASSFGQGGQPQHF. The CDR3 DNA is TGTGCCAGCAGCTTCGGACAGGGTGGACAGCCCCAGCATTTT.

J is TRBJ1-1 and V is TRBV3-1 (or the pseudogene TRBV3-2), with 10 bases that match TRBD1. The CDR3 has 15 amino acids. CDR1 and CDR2 from the germline V gene are LGHDT and YNNKEL (reference sequence). Trimming at V came to 4 bases and at J to 6 bases, leaving 8 bases not matched to a gene. CDR3 nucleotides: TGTGCCAGCAGCCGAAACCGGGACAGGGGTTCTGAAGCTTTCTTT. Residues: CASSRNRDRGSEAFF.

A few counts support this clone. CDR3 in DNA: TGTGCCAGCGGGAGGGCGGGTAATGAAAAACTGTTTTTT. Translation gives CASGRAGNEKLFF. The V gene is TRBV6-5, the J gene TRBJ1-4; D remains ambiguous. The CDR3 totals 13 residues. Deletions cut 8 bases from V and 4 bases from J, with 11 bases between. CDR1 MNHEY and CDR2 SVGAGI come from the germline V gene.

This clone was detected only once. The chain recombines TRBV6-6 with TRBJ2-7; 7 bases match TRBD2. CDR3 length: 13 residues. Germline CDR1 MNHNY, CDR2 SVGAGI (reference sequence). The trim removed 4 bases at V and 12 bases at J, leaving 12 bases unmatched. CDR3 coding DNA: TGTGCCAGCAGTTGGGGATTGAGCGGGGTAGCGTACGTC. It specifies CASSWGLSGVAYV.

The J gene is TRBJ2-6, the V gene TRBV2; TRBD1 is a possible D gene (6 bases). This CDR3 contains 15 residues. Germline values: CDR1 SNHLY, CDR2 FYNNEI. V lost 4 bases and J 7 bases, leaving 14 bases between the germline ends. CDR3 coding DNA: TGTGCCAGCAGTGCGGATGGGACAATAGCCAACGTCCTGACTTTC. Protein product: CASSADGTIANVLTF.

The V gene is TRBV7-8, the J gene TRBJ2-7; TRBD1 agrees at 7 bases. The CDR3 consists of 15 residues. Germline CDR1 SGHVS, CDR2 FQNEAQ. Unmatched junction bases numbered 7, after V lost 1 base and J lost 4 bases. The CDR3 is CASSLGEGAVYEQYF. The DNA for the CDR3 is TGTGCCAGCAGCTTAGGCGAGGGGGCGGTTTACGAGCAGTACTTC. The full variable domain, completed using reference TRBV7-8 and TRBJ2-7, is GAGVSQSPRYKVAKRGQDVALRCDPISGHVSLFWYQQALGQGPEFLTYFQNEAQLDKSGLPSDRFFAERPEGSVSTLKIQRTQQEDSAVYLCASSLGEGAVYEQYFGPGTRLTVT.

This rearrangement joins TRBV4-2 to TRBJ2-7; tentatively, D is TRBD1 (6 bases). CDR1 is LGHNA, CDR2 YNFKEQ, per germline. The V gene lost 4 bases and the J gene lost 1 base, with 17 bases spanning the gap. There are 16 residues in the CDR3. The CDR3 DNA sequence: TGTGCCAGCAGCCGTTTGACAGGCCCTAATTCCTACGAGCAGTACTTC. It encodes CASSRLTGPNSYEQYF.

The CDR3 sequence: CASSELGRESGYTF. DNA of the CDR3: TGTGCCAGCAGCGAACTGGGCAGGGAAAGTGGCTACACCTTC. The genes are TRBV5-6 and TRBJ1-2; D possibly corresponds to TRBD1 (5 bases). This CDR3 is 14 amino acids long. V was shortened by 4 bases and J by 7 bases, with 17 bases between the two germline ends. Per the germline V gene, CDR1 is SGHDT and CDR2 is YYEEEE.

The CDR3 reads CASSPPRQGTALAKNIQYF. The DNA for the CDR3 is TGTGCCAGTAGTCCCCCGCGACAGGGTACGGCCCTAGCCAAAAACATTCAGTACTTC. The chain joins TRBV19 to TRBJ2-4; TRBD1 aligns across 7 bases. The CDR3 is made up of 19 amino acids. Germline values: CDR1 LNHDA, CDR2 SQIVND (reference sequence). Trimming took 5 bases from V and 0 from J; bases not matched to a gene: 16.

This clone has a single count. The chain carries TRBV7-9 and TRBJ2-3, with TRBD1 matching over 8 bases. Trimming at V came to 5 bases and at J to 5 bases, leaving 9 bases not matched to a gene. CDR3 size: 15 residues. Germline lookup yields CDR1 SEHNR and CDR2 FQNEAQ (reference sequence). CDR3 in DNA: TGTGCCAGCAGCCCACTCGGACAGGGTAGAGATACGCAGTATTTT. Translating it yields CASSPLGQGRDTQYF.

The gene calls are TRBV6-5 and TRBJ1-2; no clear D. CDR1 is MNHEY and CDR2 is SVGAGI in the germline V gene. The CDR3 runs to 11 residues. The V end was cut by 10 bases, the J end by 2 bases, with 8 bases between. The CDR3 loop reads CAIQQNYGYTF. DNA of the CDR3: TGTGCCATCCAACAGAACTATGGCTACACCTTC.

The chain joins TRBV5-6 to TRBJ2-2; TRBD1 matches 7 bases. The V and J ends lost 0 bases and 2 bases, in that order; junction bases with no gene match: 4. Germline values: CDR1 SGHDT, CDR2 YYEEEE. The CDR3 sequence is 16 residues long. The CDR3 here is CASSLDRGPNTGELFF. The CDR3 DNA reads TGTGCCAGCAGCTTGGACAGGGGACCTAACACCGGGGAGCTGTTTTTT. Full variable domain (missing parts from reference TRBV5-6 and TRBJ2-2): DAGVTQSPTHLIKTRGQQVTLRCSPKSGHDTVSWYQQALGQGPQFIFQYYEEEERQRGNFPDRFSGHQFPNYSSELNVNALLLGDSALYLCASSLDRGPNTGELFFGEGSRLTVL.

The V call is TRBV25-1, the J call TRBJ2-5; 11 bases fit TRBD2. Germline V gene data show CDR1 as MGHDK and CDR2 as SYGVNS. The CDR3 covers 15 residues. V lost 4 bases, J lost 5 bases, and 6 bases stayed unmatched. This CDR3 reads CASSASGGPGETQYF. The CDR3, as DNA: TGTGCCAGCAGTGCTAGCGGGGGGCCGGGGGAGACCCAGTACTTC.

The V gene is TRBV2, the J gene TRBJ2-3, with D possibly TRBD2 on 5 matching bases. The V gene lost 2 bases and the J gene lost 2 bases, with 8 bases spanning the gap. The CDR3 loop spans 14 amino acids. Germline CDR1 is SNHLY and CDR2 is FYNNEI. The CDR3 DNA follows: TGTGCCAGCAGTGAACTAGCTTACACAGATACGCAGTATTTT. Amino acid sequence: CASSELAYTDTQYF. The full variable domain, rest sourced from reference TRBV2 and TRBJ2-3, is EPEVTQTPSHQVTQMGQEVILRCVPISNHLYFYWYRQILGQKVEFLVSFYNNEISEKSEIFDDQFSVERPDGSNFTLKIRSTKLEDSAMYFCASSELAYTDTQYFGPGTRLTVL.

The chain couples TRBV5-6 to TRBJ2-7, with 13 bases fitting TRBD2. CDR1 SGHDT and CDR2 YYEEEE come from the germline V gene. Trimming cost V 4 bases and J 7 bases; bases outside gene matches: 8. The CDR3 contains 15 residues. The CDR3 coding sequence is TGTGCCAGCAGCGCACCGGGACTAGCGGGGAGAGAGCAGTACGTC. Translated: CASSAPGLAGREQYV.

This clone appeared once. The chain couples TRBV12-3 or TRBV12-4 to TRBJ1-2; D remains ambiguous. This CDR3 contains 13 residues. Trimming took 3 bases from V and 4 from J, leaving 9 bases between them. Here the CDR3 DNA reads TGTGCCAGCAGTTTTCTCCCTCCCTATGGCTACACCTTC. Its translation: CASSFLPPYGYTF.